This record looks at one T cell receptor beta chain sequence and its context. What it binds is not known. Germline values: CDR1 LGHNA, CDR2 YNFKEQ. V gave up 0 bases and J gave up 6 bases, with 8 bases separating them. The length of the CDR3 is 14 residues. Researchers used genomic DNA as the template to profile TCR beta VDJ and CDR3. TCRdb processed the reads anew with MiXCR; each CDR3 protein has one entry. The sample lists some 200,000 distinct CDR3 sequences; more than 45% were seen once. Those patients picked for sequencing had displayed CD8+CD57+ cell expansion on flow cytometry. The sample comes from a study of CD8+CD57+ T cells in acquired aplastic anemia. As for the study in general: Each DNA sample taken from sorted CD4+ and CD8+ cells came to about 3.2 ug on average.

General observations from the study: Patients did not significantly differ from controls in CD8+ Simpson's diversity. Common to patients and controls were roughly 30 CD8+ CDR3 sequences.

The sequence derives from a human donor with aplastic anemia. V and J are TRBV4-2 and TRBJ2-2; no firm D call. What was sequenced was sorted CD4+, CD8+, or CD8+CD57+ T cells (not recorded which) from PBMCs. Written as DNA, the CDR3 is TGTGCCAGCAGCCAAGATCGGATCGCCGGGGAGCTGTTTTTT. Its translation: CASSQDRIAGELFF.